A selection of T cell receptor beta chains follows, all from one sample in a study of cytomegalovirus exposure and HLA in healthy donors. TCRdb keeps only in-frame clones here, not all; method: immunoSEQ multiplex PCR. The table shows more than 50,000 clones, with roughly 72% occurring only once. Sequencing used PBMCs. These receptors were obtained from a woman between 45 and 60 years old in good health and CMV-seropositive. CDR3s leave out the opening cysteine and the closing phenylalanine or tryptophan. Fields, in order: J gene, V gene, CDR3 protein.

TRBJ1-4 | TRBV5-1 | ASSELEGEKLF
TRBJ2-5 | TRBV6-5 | ASSYFRLGETQY
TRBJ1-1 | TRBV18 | ASSPRTGGYTEAF
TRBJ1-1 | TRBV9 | ASSAEDWENTEAF
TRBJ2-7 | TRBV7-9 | ASSYSGAFYEQY
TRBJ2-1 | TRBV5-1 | ASSLPAGGLIGDEQF
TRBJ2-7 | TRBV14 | ASSLGGSPYEQY
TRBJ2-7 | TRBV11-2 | ASSHPRDRGTYEQY
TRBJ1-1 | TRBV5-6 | ASSTPGRGVAEAF
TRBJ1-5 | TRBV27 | ASSKSRGGNQPQH
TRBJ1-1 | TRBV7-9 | ASSLRGTEAF
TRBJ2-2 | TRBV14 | ASSPIRGVGTGELF
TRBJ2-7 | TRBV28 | ASSFGTGGVLYEQY
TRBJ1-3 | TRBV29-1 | SARSGVSGNTIY
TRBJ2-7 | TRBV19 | ASSQQDRPYEQY
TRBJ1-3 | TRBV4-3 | ASSQEGGGIGNTIY
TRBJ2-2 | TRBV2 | AWAGRIGVSGELF
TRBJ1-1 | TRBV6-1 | ASSVGGNTEAF
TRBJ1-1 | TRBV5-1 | ASSTGEVNTEAF
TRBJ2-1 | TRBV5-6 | ASSLRRRGGKNEQF
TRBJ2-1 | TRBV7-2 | ASSPSGSRFEF
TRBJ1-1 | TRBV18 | ASSQAGYKTEAF
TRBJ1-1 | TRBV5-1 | ASSLYGEKNTEAF
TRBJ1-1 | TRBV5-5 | ASSLAWAAPEAF
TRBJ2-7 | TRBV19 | ASMGLAYEQY
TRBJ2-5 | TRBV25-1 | ASSEFNSIRTQY
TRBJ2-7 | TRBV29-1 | SVRVSVEQY
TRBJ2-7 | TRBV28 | ASSLGQGQY
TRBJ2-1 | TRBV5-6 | ASSFLGSNEQF
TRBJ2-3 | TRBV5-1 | ASSAGTDTQY
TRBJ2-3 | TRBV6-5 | ASSSMRGGPDTQY
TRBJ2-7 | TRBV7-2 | ASTGDRGSVEQY
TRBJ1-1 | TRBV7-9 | ASSPQGGTEAF
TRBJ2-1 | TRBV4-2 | ASSQEASGRNEQF
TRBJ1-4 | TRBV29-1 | SGMGQGGEKLF
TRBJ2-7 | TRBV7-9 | ASSLRTSYEQY
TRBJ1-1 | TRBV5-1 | ASSRGVGTAEAF
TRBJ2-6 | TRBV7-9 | ASSLARGGWANVLT
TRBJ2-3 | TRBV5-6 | ASSLAGMEDTQY
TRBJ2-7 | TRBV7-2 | ASSPQPSGTGDEQY